The clone carrying this T cell receptor beta chain was seen a single time. Trimming at V came to 1 base and at J to 6 bases, leaving 18 bases not matched to a gene. The CDR3 has 17 amino acids. Germline CDR1 is SQVTM and CDR2 is ANQGSEA. This sample is part of a study of shared clonotypes between healthy human individuals. Terminally differentiated effector memory CD45RA+ cells were excluded by CCR7 positive selection of CD45RO-negative cells. Assay used: immunoSEQ multiplex PCR; TCRdb lists only in-frame clones, some missing. The table includes about 2 million clones, approximately 94% detected once.

Specimen: naive CD8+ T cells sorted from blood. This sequence joins TRBV29-1 and TRBJ2-7; TRBD2 aligns across 7 bases. The source is a man between 18 and 35 years old in good health. CDR3 in amino acids: CSVEGGRTGGGRGEQYF. DNA of the CDR3: TGCAGCGTTGAAGGGGGTAGAACGGGAGGCGGACGTGGCGAGCAGTACTTC.